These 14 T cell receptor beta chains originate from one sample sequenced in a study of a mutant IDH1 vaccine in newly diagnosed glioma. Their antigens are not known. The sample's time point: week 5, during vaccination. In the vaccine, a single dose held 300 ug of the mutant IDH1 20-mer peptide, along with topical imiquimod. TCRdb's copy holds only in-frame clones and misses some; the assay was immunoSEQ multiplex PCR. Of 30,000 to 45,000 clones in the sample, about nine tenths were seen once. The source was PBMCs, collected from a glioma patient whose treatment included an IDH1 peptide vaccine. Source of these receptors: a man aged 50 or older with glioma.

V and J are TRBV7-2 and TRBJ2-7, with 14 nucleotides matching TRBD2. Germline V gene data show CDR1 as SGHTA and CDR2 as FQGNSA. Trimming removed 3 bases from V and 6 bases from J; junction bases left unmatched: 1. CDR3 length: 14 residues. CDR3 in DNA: TGTGCCAGCAGCTTGACTAGCGGGGGGGCCGAGCAGTACTTC. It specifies CASSLTSGGAEQYF.

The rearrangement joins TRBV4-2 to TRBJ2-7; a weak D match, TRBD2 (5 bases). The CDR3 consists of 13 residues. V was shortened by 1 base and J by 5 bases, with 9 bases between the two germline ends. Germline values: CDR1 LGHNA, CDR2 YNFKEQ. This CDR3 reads CASSQAPEDEQYF. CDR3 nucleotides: TGTGCCAGCAGCCAAGCCCCGGAGGACGAGCAGTACTTC.

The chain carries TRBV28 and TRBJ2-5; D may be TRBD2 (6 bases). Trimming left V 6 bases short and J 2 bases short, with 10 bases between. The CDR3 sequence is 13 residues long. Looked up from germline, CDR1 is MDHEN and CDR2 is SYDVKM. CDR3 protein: CASRDYSQETQYF. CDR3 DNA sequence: TGTGCCAGCAGGGACTACTCGCAAGAGACCCAGTACTTC.

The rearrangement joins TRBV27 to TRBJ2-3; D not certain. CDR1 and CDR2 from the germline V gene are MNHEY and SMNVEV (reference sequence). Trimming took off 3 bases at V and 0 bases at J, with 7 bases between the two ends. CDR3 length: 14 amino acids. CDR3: CASSFFISTDTQYF. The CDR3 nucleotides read TGTGCCAGCAGTTTCTTTATTAGCACAGATACGCAGTATTTT.

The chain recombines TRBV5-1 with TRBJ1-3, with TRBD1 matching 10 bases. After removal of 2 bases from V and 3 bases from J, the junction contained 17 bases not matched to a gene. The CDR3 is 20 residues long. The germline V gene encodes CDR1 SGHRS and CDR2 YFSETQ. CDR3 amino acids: CASSFTTLRQGASVGNTIYF. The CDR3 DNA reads TGCGCCAGCAGCTTCACTACGCTCCGACAGGGGGCTTCGGTTGGAAACACCATATATTTT.

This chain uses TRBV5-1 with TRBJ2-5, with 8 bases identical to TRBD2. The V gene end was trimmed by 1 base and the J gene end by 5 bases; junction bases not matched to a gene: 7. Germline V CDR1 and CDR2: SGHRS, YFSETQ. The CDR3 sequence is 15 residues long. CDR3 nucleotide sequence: TGCGCCAGCAGCTTGACCGGGGGGGTCGAGGAGACCCAGTACTTC. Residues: CASSLTGGVEETQYF.

The CDR3 DNA is TGTGCCTGGAGTCGAAGGGGGGGAAGGCAGCCCCAGCATTTT. It yields the protein CAWSRRGGRQPQHF. The gene calls are TRBV30 and TRBJ1-5, with D perhaps matching TRBD1 (6 bases). The CDR3 consists of 14 residues. Germline CDR1 GTSNPN, CDR2 SVGIG (reference sequence). V dropped 2 bases and J dropped 7 bases, with 15 bases sitting between them.

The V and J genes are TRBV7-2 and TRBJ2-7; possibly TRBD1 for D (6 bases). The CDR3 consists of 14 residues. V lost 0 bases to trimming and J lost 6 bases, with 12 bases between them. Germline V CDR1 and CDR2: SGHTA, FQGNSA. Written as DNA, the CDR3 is TGTGCCAGCAGCTTAGCGTTGGGACAAAGCGAGCAGTACTTC. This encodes CASSLALGQSEQYF.

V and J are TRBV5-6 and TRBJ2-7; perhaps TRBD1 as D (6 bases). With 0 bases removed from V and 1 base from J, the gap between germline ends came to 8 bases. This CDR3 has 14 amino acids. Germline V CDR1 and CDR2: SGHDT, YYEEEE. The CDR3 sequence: CASSLGRGSYEQYF. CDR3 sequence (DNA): TGTGCCAGCAGCTTGGGCAGGGGATCCTACGAGCAGTACTTC.

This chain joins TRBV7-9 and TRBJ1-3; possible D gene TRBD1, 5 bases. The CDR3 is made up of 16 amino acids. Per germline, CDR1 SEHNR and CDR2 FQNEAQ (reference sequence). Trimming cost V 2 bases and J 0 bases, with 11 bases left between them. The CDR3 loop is CASSLLSQGSGNTIYF. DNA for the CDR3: TGTGCCAGCAGCTTACTCAGCCAGGGCTCTGGAAACACCATATATTTT. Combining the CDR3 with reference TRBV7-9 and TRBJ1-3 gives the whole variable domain DTGVSQNPRHKITKRGQNVTFRCDPISEHNRLYWYRQTLGQGPEFLTYFQNEAQLEKSRLLSDRFSAERPKGSFSTLEIQRTEQGDSAMYLCASSLLSQGSGNTIYFGEGSWLTVV.

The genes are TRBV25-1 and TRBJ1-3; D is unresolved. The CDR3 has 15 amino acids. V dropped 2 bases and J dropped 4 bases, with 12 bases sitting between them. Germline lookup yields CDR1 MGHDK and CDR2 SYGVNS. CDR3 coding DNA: TGTGCCAGCAGTGAAGGGGTAACGGCCGGAAACACCATATATTTT. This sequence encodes CASSEGVTAGNTIYF.

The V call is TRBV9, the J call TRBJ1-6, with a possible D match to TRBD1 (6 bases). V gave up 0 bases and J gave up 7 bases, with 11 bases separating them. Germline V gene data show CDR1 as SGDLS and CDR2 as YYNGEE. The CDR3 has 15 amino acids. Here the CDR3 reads CASSVDGGLNSPLHF. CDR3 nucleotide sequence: TGTGCCAGCAGCGTAGATGGGGGGCTCAATTCACCCCTCCACTTT.

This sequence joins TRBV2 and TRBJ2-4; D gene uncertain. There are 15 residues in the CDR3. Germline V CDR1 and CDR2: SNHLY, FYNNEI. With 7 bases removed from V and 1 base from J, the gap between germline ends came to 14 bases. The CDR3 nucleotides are TGTGCCAGCACCGCTAACAGACCGGCCAAAAACATTCAGTACTTC. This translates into CASTANRPAKNIQYF.

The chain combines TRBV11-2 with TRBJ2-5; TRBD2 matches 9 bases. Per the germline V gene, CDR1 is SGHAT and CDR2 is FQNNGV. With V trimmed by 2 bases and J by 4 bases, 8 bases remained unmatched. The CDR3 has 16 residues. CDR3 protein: CASSLRGGGAVETQYF. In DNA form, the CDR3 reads TGTGCCAGCAGCTTACGGGGCGGGGGGGCCGTAGAGACCCAGTACTTC. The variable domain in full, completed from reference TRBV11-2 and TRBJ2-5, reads EAGVAQSPRYKIIEKRQSVAFWCNPISGHATLYWYQQILGQGPKLLIQFQNNGVVDDSQLPKDRFSAERLKGVDSTLKIQPAKLEDSAVYLCASSLRGGGAVETQYFGPGTRLLVL.